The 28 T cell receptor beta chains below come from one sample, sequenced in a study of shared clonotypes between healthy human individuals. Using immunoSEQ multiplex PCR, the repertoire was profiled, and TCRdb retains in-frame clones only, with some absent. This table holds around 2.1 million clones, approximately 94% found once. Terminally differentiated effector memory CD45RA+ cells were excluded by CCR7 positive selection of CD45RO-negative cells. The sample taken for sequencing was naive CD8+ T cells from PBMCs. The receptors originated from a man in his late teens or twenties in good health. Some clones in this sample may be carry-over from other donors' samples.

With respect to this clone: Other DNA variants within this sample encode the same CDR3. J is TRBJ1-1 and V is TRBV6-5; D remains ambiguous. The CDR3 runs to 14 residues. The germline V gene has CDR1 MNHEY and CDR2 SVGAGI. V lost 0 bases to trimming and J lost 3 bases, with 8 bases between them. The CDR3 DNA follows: TGTGCCAGCAGTTACTCCCGGAGAGACACTGAAGCTTTCTTT. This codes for CASSYSRRDTEAFF.

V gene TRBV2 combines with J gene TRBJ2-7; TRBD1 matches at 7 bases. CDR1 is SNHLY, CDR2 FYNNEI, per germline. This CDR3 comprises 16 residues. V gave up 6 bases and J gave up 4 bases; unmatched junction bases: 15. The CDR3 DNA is TGTGCCAGCAGCGAACCACCGACAGGGACCGGTTACGAGCAGTACTTC. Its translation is CASSEPPTGTGYEQYF.

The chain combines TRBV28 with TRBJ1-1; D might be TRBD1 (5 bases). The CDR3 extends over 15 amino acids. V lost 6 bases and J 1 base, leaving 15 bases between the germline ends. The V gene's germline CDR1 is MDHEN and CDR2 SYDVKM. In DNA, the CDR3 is TGTGCCAGCAGCTACACGGAGGGGCCGAACACTGAAGCTTTCTTT. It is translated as CASSYTEGPNTEAFF.

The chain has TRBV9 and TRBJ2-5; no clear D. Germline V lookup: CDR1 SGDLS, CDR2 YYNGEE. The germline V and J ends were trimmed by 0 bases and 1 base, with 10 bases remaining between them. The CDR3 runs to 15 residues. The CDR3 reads CASSVGYLLQETQYF. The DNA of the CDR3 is TGTGCCAGCAGCGTAGGCTATCTACTCCAAGAGACCCAGTACTTC.

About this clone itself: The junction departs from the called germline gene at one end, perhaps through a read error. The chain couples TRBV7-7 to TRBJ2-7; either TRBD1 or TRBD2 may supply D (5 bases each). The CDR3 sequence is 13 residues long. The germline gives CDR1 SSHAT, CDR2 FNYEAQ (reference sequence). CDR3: CASSSSRDVPPFF. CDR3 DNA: TGTGCCAGCAGCTCGTCCCGGGACGTTCCCCCCTTCTTC.

This CDR3 is CASSILGNTGELFF. The CDR3 DNA sequence: TGTGCCAGTAGTATTCTGGGGAACACCGGGGAGCTGTTTTTT. This chain joins TRBV19 and TRBJ2-2; D is unresolved. CDR1 and CDR2 (germline): LNHDA, SQIVND (reference sequence). This CDR3 is built from 14 residues. Trimming took 3 bases from V and 1 from J, leaving 6 bases between them.

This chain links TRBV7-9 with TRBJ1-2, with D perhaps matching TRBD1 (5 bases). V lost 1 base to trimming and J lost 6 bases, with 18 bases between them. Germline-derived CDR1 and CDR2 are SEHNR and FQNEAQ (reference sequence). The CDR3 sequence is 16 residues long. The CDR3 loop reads CASSLGTGGANHGYTF. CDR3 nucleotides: TGTGCCAGCAGCTTAGGTACAGGTGGAGCCAATCATGGCTACACCTTC.

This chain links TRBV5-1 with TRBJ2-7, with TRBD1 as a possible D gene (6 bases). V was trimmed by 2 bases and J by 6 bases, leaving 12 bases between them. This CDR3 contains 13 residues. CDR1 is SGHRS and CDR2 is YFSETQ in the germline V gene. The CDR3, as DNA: TGCGCCAGCAGCTTCGTAGGGGGTCGCGAGCAGTACTTC. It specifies CASSFVGGREQYF.

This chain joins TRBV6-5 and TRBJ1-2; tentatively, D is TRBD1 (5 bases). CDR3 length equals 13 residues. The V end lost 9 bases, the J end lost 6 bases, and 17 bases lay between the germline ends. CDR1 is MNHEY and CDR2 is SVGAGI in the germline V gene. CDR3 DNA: TGTGCCAGTACAGCGGGACCGGGCCATGGCTACACCTTC. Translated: CASTAGPGHGYTF.

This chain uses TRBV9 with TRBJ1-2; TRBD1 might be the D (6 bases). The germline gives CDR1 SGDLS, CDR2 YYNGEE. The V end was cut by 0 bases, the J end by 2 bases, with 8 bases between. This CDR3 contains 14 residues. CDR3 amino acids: CASSVGTVNYGYTF. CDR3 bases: TGTGCCAGCAGCGTAGGGACAGTCAACTATGGCTACACCTTC. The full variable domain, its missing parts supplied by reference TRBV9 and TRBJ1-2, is DSGVTQTPKHLITATGQRVTLRCSPRSGDLSVYWYQQSLDQGLQFLIQYYNGEERAKGNILERFSAQQFPDLHSELNLSSLELGDSALYFCASSVGTVNYGYTFGSGTRLTVV.

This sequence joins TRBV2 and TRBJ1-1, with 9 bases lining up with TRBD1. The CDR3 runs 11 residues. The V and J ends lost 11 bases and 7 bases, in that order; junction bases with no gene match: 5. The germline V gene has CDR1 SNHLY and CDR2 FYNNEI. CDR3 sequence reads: CAGDRAGEAFF. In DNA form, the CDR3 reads TGTGCCGGGGACAGGGCTGGTGAAGCTTTCTTT.

CDR3 sequence: CASSTTHRDRPETQYF. CDR3 nucleotides: TGTGCCAGCAGTACGACGCACAGGGATCGGCCAGAGACCCAGTACTTC. V usage is TRBV28 and J usage is TRBJ2-5; weak D call: TRBD1 (6 bases). Germline-derived CDR1 and CDR2 are MDHEN and SYDVKM. This CDR3 spans 16 amino acids. Trimming removed 5 bases at V and 4 bases at J, with 20 bases between.

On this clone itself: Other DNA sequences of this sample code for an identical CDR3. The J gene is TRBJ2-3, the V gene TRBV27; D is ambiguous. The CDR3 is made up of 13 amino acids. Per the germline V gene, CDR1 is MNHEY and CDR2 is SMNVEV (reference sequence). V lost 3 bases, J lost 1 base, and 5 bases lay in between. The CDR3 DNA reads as TGTGCCAGCAGTTTCTCCGGCACAGATACGCAGTATTTT. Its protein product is CASSFSGTDTQYF.

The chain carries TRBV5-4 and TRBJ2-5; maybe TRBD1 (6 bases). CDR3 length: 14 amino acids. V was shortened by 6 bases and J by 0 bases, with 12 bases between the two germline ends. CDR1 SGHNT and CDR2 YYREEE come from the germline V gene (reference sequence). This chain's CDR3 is CASNSQGNQETQYF. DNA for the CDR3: TGTGCCAGCAACAGCCAGGGGAACCAAGAGACCCAGTACTTC. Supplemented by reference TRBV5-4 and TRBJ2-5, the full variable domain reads ETGVTQSPTHLIKTRGQQVTLRCSSQSGHNTVSWYQQALGQGPQFIFQYYREEENGRGNFPPRFSGLQFPNYSSELNVNALELDDSALYLCASNSQGNQETQYFGPGTRLLVL.

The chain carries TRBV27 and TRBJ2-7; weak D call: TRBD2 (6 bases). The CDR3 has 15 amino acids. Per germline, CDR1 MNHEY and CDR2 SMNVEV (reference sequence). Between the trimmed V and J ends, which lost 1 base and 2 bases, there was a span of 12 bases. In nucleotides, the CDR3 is TGTGCCAGCAGTTTATATGGCGGGGAGGCCTACGAGCAGTACTTC. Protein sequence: CASSLYGGEAYEQYF.

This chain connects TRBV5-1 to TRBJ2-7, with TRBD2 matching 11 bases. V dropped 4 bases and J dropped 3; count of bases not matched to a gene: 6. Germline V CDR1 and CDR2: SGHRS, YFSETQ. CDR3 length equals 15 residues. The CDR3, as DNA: TGCGCCAGCAGCCCTACTAGCGGGGGATACTACGAGCAGTACTTC. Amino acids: CASSPTSGGYYEQYF.

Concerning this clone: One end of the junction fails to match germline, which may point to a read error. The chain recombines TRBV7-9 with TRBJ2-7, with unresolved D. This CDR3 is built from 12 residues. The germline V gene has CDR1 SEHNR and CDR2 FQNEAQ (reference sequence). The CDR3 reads CASSPPSHEQYF. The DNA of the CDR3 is TGTGCCAGCAGCCCACCCTCCCACGAGCAGTACTTC. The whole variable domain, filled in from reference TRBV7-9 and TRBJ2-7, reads DTGVSQNPRHKITKRGQNVTFRCDPISEHNRLYWYRQTLGQGPEFLTYFQNEAQLEKSRLLSDRFSAERPKGSFSTLEIQRTEQGDSAMYLCASSPPSHEQYFGPGTRLTVT.

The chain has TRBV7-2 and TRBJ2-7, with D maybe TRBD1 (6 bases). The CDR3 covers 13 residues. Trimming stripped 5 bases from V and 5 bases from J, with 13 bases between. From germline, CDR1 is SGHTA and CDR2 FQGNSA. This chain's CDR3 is CASSIIQGDEQYF. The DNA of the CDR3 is TGTGCCAGCAGCATCATACAGGGCGACGAGCAGTACTTC.

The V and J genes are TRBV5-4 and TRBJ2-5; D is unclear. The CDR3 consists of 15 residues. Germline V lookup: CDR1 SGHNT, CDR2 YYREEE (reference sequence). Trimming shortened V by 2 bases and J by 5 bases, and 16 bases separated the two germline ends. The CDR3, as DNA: TGTGCCAGCAGCTTCACTGAGGCCTTACCGGAGACCCAGTACTTC. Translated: CASSFTEALPETQYF. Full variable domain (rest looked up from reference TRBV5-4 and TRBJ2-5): ETGVTQSPTHLIKTRGQQVTLRCSSQSGHNTVSWYQQALGQGPQFIFQYYREEENGRGNFPPRFSGLQFPNYSSELNVNALELDDSALYLCASSFTEALPETQYFGPGTRLLVL.

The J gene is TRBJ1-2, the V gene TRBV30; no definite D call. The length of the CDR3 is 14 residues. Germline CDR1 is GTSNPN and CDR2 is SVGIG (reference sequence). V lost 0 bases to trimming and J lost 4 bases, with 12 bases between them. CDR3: CAWSVPRASYGYTF. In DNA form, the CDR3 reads TGTGCCTGGAGTGTACCTCGGGCCAGCTATGGCTACACCTTC.

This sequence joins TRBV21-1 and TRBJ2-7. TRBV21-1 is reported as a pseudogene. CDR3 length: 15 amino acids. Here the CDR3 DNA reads TGTGCCAGCAGCAAAGCGAGACGGATTACCTACGAGCAGTACTTC. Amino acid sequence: CASSKARRITYEQYF.

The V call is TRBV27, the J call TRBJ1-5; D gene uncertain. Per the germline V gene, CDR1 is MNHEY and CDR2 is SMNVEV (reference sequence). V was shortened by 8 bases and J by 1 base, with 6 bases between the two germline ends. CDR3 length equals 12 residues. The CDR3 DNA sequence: TGTGCCAGCGGAGACAGCAATCAGCCCCAGCATTTT. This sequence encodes CASGDSNQPQHF.

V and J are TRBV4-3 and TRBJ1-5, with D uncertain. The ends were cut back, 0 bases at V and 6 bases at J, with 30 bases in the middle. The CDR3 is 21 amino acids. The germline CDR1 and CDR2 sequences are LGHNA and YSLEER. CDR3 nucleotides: TGCGCCAGCAGCCAAGATCTTCCAGGAGAGGGCCCCCGGGTGTTATCTCAGCCCCAGCATTTT. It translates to CASSQDLPGEGPRVLSQPQHF.

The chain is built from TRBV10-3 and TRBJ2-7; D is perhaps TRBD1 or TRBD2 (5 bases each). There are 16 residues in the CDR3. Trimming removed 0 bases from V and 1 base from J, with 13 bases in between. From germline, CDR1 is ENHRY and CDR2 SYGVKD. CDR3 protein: CAISESEGRRSYEQYF. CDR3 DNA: TGTGCCATCAGTGAGTCTGAGGGACGGCGATCCTACGAGCAGTACTTC.

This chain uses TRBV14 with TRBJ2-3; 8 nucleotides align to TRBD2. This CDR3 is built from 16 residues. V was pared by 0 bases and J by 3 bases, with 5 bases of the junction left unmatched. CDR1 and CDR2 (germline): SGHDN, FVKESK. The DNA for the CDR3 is TGTGCCAGCAGCCAAGACCTGCGCGGGAGGACAGATACGCAGTATTTT. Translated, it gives CASSQDLRGRTDTQYF.

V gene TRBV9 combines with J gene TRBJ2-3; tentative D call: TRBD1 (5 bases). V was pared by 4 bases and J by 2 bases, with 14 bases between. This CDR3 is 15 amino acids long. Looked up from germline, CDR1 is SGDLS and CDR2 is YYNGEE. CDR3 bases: TGTGCCAGCAGCCCTTCCGGACACACCACAGATACGCAGTATTTT. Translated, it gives CASSPSGHTTDTQYF.

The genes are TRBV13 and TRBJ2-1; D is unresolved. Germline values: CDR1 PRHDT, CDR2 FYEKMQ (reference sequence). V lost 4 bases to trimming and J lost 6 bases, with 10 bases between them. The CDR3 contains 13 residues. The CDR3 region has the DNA TGTGCCAGCAGCTCCAACCCAAGCAATGAGCAGTTCTTC. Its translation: CASSSNPSNEQFF.

The CDR3 loop reads CASSPHPNNEQFF. In DNA, the CDR3 is TGTGCCAGCAGCCCACACCCCAACAATGAGCAGTTCTTC. V and J are TRBV7-2 and TRBJ2-1; no firm D call. V lost 5 bases, J lost 5 bases, and 10 bases lay in between. This CDR3 region has 13 residues. CDR1 SGHTA and CDR2 FQGNSA come from the germline V gene.